This entry lists 8 T cell receptor beta chains sequenced from one sample in a study of T cell repertoires in cytomegalovirus infection. These receptors' targets are unknown. MiXCR, run by TCRdb on the reads, gives a single entry per CDR3 protein. This sample has 550,000 to 850,000 distinct CDR3 sequences, with around 35% found just once. The sequenced sample was cultured PBMCs, obtained from culture after CMV antigen stimulation. Receptors were obtained from a human donor in good health (CMV status not recorded). Some clones in this sample may be carry-over from other donors' samples.

This clonotype was counted a few times. The chain has TRBV7-9 and TRBJ2-5; D is ambiguous. Trimming took off 4 bases at V and 1 base at J, with 7 bases between the two ends. CDR1 is SEHNR, CDR2 FQNEAQ, per germline (reference sequence). The CDR3 totals 13 residues. The CDR3 sequence is CASSSSAQETQYF. The DNA for the CDR3 is TGTGCCAGCAGCTCCTCGGCCCAAGAGACCCAGTACTTC.

The chain couples TRBV5-4 to TRBJ2-5, with D perhaps matching TRBD1 or TRBD2 (5 bases each). The germline gives CDR1 SGHNT, CDR2 YYREEE (reference sequence). Trimming stripped 4 bases from V and 4 bases from J, with 17 bases between. The CDR3 has 15 residues. CDR3 loop: CASSRLGETPETQYF. Written as DNA, the CDR3 is TGTGCCAGCAGCAGATTAGGGGAGACCCCAGAGACCCAGTACTTC. Full variable domain (remainder filled in from reference TRBV5-4 and TRBJ2-5): ETGVTQSPTHLIKTRGQQVTLRCSSQSGHNTVSWYQQALGQGPQFIFQYYREEENGRGNFPPRFSGLQFPNYSSELNVNALELDDSALYLCASSRLGETPETQYFGPGTRLLVL.

This clonotype showed up just a few times. The V call is TRBV2, the J call TRBJ1-1; D is unresolved. Deletions cut 3 bases from V and 6 bases from J, with 8 bases between. Germline V gives CDR1 SNHLY, CDR2 FYNNEI. The CDR3 runs 12 residues. CDR3 coding DNA: TGTGCCAGCAGTGATAGGAGCCCTGAAGCTTTCTTT. Residues: CASSDRSPEAFF. The variable domain in full, completed from reference TRBV2 and TRBJ1-1, reads EPEVTQTPSHQVTQMGQEVILRCVPISNHLYFYWYRQILGQKVEFLVSFYNNEISEKSEIFDDQFSVERPDGSNFTLKIRSTKLEDSAMYFCASSDRSPEAFFGQGTRLTVV.

This clonotype was detected ten times or more. This chain connects TRBV7-2 to TRBJ2-3; maybe TRBD2 (5 bases). Between the trimmed V and J ends, which lost 9 bases and 5 bases, there was a span of 18 bases. The CDR3 consists of 14 residues. Germline V gene sequence: CDR1 SGHTA, CDR2 FQGNSA. The CDR3 DNA sequence: TGTGCCAGTAGCGACCGCGGTTTTGTAGATACGCAGTATTTT. This translates into CASSDRGFVDTQYF.

This clonotype has only a few counts. The chain uses TRBV5-4 and TRBJ2-5; TRBD1 aligns across 10 bases. The V gene end was trimmed by 4 bases and the J gene end by 0 bases; junction bases not matched to a gene: 6. CDR1 and CDR2 (germline): SGHNT, YYREEE (reference sequence). The CDR3 runs 16 residues. The CDR3 sequence is CASSPRTGGYQETQYF. CDR3 coding DNA: TGTGCCAGCAGCCCCAGGACAGGGGGTTACCAAGAGACCCAGTACTTC.

This clonotype was counted only a few times. The chain recombines TRBV20-1 with TRBJ2-5; D unresolved. Per germline, CDR1 DFQATT and CDR2 SNEGSKA (reference sequence). The CDR3 has 12 amino acids. The V end was cut by 1 base, the J end by 2 bases, with 5 bases between. This chain's CDR3 is CSARGLQETQYF. In DNA form, the CDR3 reads TGCAGTGCTAGAGGACTGCAAGAGACCCAGTACTTC.

The chain combines TRBV4-1 with TRBJ1-6, with D possibly being TRBD1 (5 bases). CDR1 MGHRA and CDR2 YSYEKL come from the germline V gene. V was trimmed by 1 base and J by 6 bases, leaving 13 bases between them. This CDR3 contains 16 residues. The CDR3 DNA reads TGCGCCAGCAGCCAAGGTTCAGGGAAAGGTAATTCACCCCTCCACTTT. It encodes CASSQGSGKGNSPLHF.

This clonotype appeared once. The chain joins TRBV20-1 to TRBJ2-1; 10 positions match TRBD2. Germline lookup yields CDR1 DFQATT and CDR2 SNEGSKA (reference sequence). Trimming at V came to 6 bases and at J to 6 bases, leaving 14 bases not matched to a gene. CDR3 length equals 16 residues. The CDR3 nucleotides read TGCAGTGCAGCCGGGACTAGCGTCTACGTAACCAATGAGCAGTTCTTC. Translating gives CSAAGTSVYVTNEQFF.